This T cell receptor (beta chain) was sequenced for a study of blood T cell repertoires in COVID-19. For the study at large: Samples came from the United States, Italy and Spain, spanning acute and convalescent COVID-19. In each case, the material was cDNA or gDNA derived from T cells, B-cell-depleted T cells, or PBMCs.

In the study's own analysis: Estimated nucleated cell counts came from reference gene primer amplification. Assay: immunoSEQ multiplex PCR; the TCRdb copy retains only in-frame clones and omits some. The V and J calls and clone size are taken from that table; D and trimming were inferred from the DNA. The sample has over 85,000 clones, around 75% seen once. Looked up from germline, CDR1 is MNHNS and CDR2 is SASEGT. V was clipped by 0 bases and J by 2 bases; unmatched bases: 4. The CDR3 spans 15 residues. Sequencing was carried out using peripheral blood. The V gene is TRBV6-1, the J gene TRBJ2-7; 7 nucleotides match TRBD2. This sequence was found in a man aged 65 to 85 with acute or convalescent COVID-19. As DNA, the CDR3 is TGTGCCAGCAGTGAAGCGTCTAGCGGCCCCTACGAGCAGTACTTC. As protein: CASSEASSGPYEQYF.